This note documents a single T cell receptor beta chain sequence. Its antigen is as yet unknown. The data originate from a study of T cell repertoires in ileal Crohn's disease. Turning to the study itself: At surgery, around 40% of patients smoked, with median disease duration roughly 7.2 years.

Study results and limitations: Clonal expansions were more frequent in active smokers than non-smokers at surgery. High-frequency clones were more common in sorted CD8 than CD4 cells.

CDR1 and CDR2 (germline): KGHSH, LQKENI. The junction had 12 bases not matched to a gene; V was cut back by 1 base and J by 1 base. This CDR3 has 18 residues. Libraries were prepared by immunoSEQ multiplex PCR; TCRdb keeps only in-frame clonotypes and omits some of them. The sample holds under 3,000 clones, roughly 77% seen once. The sequence was collected from an adult with Crohn's disease. The genes are TRBV18 and TRBJ1-1; 7 bases are shared with TRBD1. The sample taken for sequencing was ileal tissue. In nucleotides, the CDR3 is TGTGCCAGCTCACCACGATCAGGGGGGATTTTCAGGAACACTGAAGCTTTCTTT. It specifies CASSPRSGGIFRNTEAFF.